The clone carrying this T cell receptor beta chain was observed once. While infection was still active, Seattle patients were enrolled and then followed longitudinally. The CDR3 consists of 16 residues. Trimming cost V 3 bases and J 0 bases, with 12 bases left between them. The germline V gene encodes CDR1 SGHVS and CDR2 FQNEAQ. Method: immunoSEQ multiplex PCR; TCRdb's copy keeps in-frame clones and lacks some. The sample contains 300,000 to 350,000 clones, approximately 92% of which appear only once. The sample belongs to a study of blood T cell repertoires in COVID-19. Study as a whole: PBMCs, B-cell-depleted T cells, or T cells were the source of the cDNA or gDNA that made up the material.

The gene calls are TRBV7-8 and TRBJ2-1; unclear D gene. The TCR comes from a woman in her twenties or thirties with COVID-19, enrolled during active disease. The sample consisted of peripheral blood. The CDR3 protein is CASSFESPLSYNEQFF. The CDR3 coding sequence is TGTGCCAGCAGCTTCGAGTCGCCTCTCTCCTACAATGAGCAGTTCTTC.